The 24 T cell receptor beta chains reported below all come from one sample, sequenced in a study of shared clonotypes between healthy human individuals. Here immunoSEQ multiplex PCR was the method, and the copy in TCRdb shows in-frame clones only, minus some. The data contain 2 million to 2.5 million clones, 85% to 95% of them seen just once; the ten biggest clones take up approximately 0.4%. Specimen: naive CD4+ T cells from PBMCs. The subset: CD45RA+ positively selected. The receptors shown here come from a man aged 18-30 years in good health. Some clones in this sample may be carry-over from other donors' samples.

This clone was recorded a few times. This sequence joins TRBV9 and TRBJ1-1; D is possibly TRBD1 (5 bases). Germline V CDR1 and CDR2: SGDLS, YYNGEE. The ends were cut back, 1 base at V and 4 bases at J, with 11 bases in the middle. This CDR3 has 14 amino acids. The DNA of the CDR3 is TGTGCCAGCAGCGTATCAGTCAGGGCCACTGAAGCTTTCTTT. Its protein is CASSVSVRATEAFF.

Worth noting for this clone: Distinct nucleotide sequences in the sample also encode this CDR3. The chain carries TRBV18 and TRBJ2-7; a possible D gene is TRBD2 (6 bases). Germline-derived CDR1 and CDR2 are KGHSH and LQKENI. The CDR3 spans 12 residues. V was cut by 6 bases and J by 4 bases, with 10 bases left in between. DNA of the CDR3: TGTGCCAGCTCCCCGGAGGGGTACGAGCAGTACTTC. Amino acids: CASSPEGYEQYF. The full variable domain, rest sourced from reference TRBV18 and TRBJ2-7, is NAGVMQNPRHLVRRRGQEARLRCSPMKGHSHVYWYRQLPEEGLKFMVYLQKENIIDESGMPKERFSAEFPKEGPSILRIQQVVRGDSAAYFCASSPEGYEQYFGPGTRLTVT.

The sample holds one count of this clone. V and J are TRBV18 and TRBJ1-3; D call uncertain. Germline V gene data show CDR1 as KGHSH and CDR2 as LQKENI. The ends were cut back, 0 bases at V and 0 bases at J, with 9 bases in the middle. This CDR3 comprises 16 residues. The CDR3: CASSPPRTSSGNTIYF. CDR3 DNA sequence: TGTGCCAGCTCACCACCTAGGACCAGCTCTGGAAACACCATATATTTT.

The rearrangement uses TRBV9 and TRBJ2-1; either TRBD1 or TRBD2 may fit D (5 bases each). The CDR3 runs to 13 residues. Trimming cost V 6 bases and J 7 bases, with 14 bases left between them. Germline V CDR1 and CDR2: SGDLS, YYNGEE. The CDR3 here is CASTNPGPNEQFF. CDR3 in DNA: TGTGCCAGCACAAACCCGGGACCAAATGAGCAGTTCTTC.

The J gene is TRBJ2-1, the V gene TRBV5-1, with D hard to call. V gave up 4 bases and J gave up 1 base, with 12 bases separating them. Germline loops: CDR1 SGHRS, CDR2 YFSETQ. This CDR3 has 15 residues. CDR3 in amino acids: CASSGDRGSYNEQFF. CDR3 DNA sequence: TGCGCCAGCAGCGGAGATCGAGGTTCCTACAATGAGCAGTTCTTC.

This chain uses TRBV12-2 with TRBJ2-4; the tabulated D call, TRBD1, remains unverified against the DNA. TRBV12-2 counts as a pseudogene. This CDR3 comprises 17 residues. The CDR3 region has the DNA TGTGCAAGTCGCCCGCCGGACAGGGCCACCTCGAAAAACATTCAGTACTTC. This translates into CASRPPDRATSKNIQYF.

This clone was counted a few times. Other DNA sequences in this specimen translate into the identical CDR3. As DNA, the CDR3 is TGTGCCAGCAGTCTGTTGGGTGAAAAACTGTTTTTT. Amino acid sequence: CASSLLGEKLFF. The V and J genes are TRBV28 and TRBJ1-4; D gene unclear. CDR1 is MDHEN, CDR2 SYDVKM, per germline. The CDR3 runs 12 residues. V was pared by 5 bases and J by 7 bases, with 8 bases between.

This clone was seen just once. The chain carries TRBV5-1 and TRBJ1-5; D ambiguous. Per germline, CDR1 SGHRS and CDR2 YFSETQ. Trimming removed 0 bases from V and 6 bases from J, with 7 bases in between. CDR3 size: 13 residues. This chain's CDR3 is CASSLDSVQPQHF. The DNA for the CDR3 is TGCGCCAGCAGCTTGGATTCGGTTCAGCCCCAGCATTTT.

This clone was seen a few times. An end of the junction differs from the germline gene, which may be a read error. The sample has other DNA sequences that encode this CDR3 too. The chain is built from TRBV5-1 and TRBJ1-2, with no clear D. CDR1 and CDR2 (germline): SGHRS, YFSETQ. The CDR3 extends over 13 amino acids. CDR3: CASSLGQDRGYTF. CDR3 nucleotides: TGCGCCAGCAGCTTGGGCCAGGATCGTGGCTACACGTTC.

The chain combines TRBV19 with TRBJ2-1; D perhaps matches TRBD1 (6 bases). V lost 5 bases, J lost 2 bases, and 13 bases lay in between. The CDR3 loop spans 15 amino acids. Germline V gene lookup returns CDR1 LNHDA and CDR2 SQIVND (reference sequence). As DNA, the CDR3 is TGTGCCAGTAGTCCCGGGACACTCACCTACAATGAGCAGTTCTTC. It translates to CASSPGTLTYNEQFF.

This chain uses TRBV5-1 with TRBJ2-5; possibly TRBD1 for D (5 bases). In germline, CDR1 is SGHRS, CDR2 YFSETQ. Trimming shortened V by 1 base and J by 4 bases, and 17 bases separated the two germline ends. The CDR3 extends over 16 amino acids. DNA for the CDR3: TGCGCCAGCAGCTTGCTCCCCACAGGACCGGCAGAGACCCAGTACTTC. This sequence encodes CASSLLPTGPAETQYF. Filled out from reference TRBV5-1 and TRBJ2-5, the complete variable domain reads KAGVTQTPRYLIKTRGQQVTLSCSPISGHRSVSWYQQTPGQGLQFLFEYFSETQRNKGNFPGRFSGRQFSNSRSEMNVSTLELGDSALYLCASSLLPTGPAETQYFGPGTRLLVL.

V gene TRBV4-1 combines with J gene TRBJ2-5, with TRBD1 matching over 11 bases. This CDR3 comprises 15 residues. Looked up from germline, CDR1 is MGHRA and CDR2 is YSYEKL. With V trimmed by 6 bases and J by 7 bases, 10 bases remained unmatched. In nucleotides, the CDR3 is TGCGCCAGCAGGCCCCAGGACAGGGGGCTCGGGACCCAGTACTTC. Translation: CASRPQDRGLGTQYF.

The genes are TRBV7-9 and TRBJ2-7, with D perhaps matching TRBD2 (7 bases). CDR1 is SEHNR and CDR2 is FQNEAQ in the germline V gene (reference sequence). The CDR3 has 15 amino acids. V was cut by 1 base and J by 2 bases, with 12 bases left in between. CDR3 sequence (DNA): TGTGCCAGCAGCTTAGAAGGGGGGGTCCCCTACGAGCAGTACTTC. As protein: CASSLEGGVPYEQYF.

The rearrangement uses TRBV5-6 and TRBJ2-2, with TRBD2 as a possible D gene (5 bases). Germline CDR1 SGHDT, CDR2 YYEEEE. This CDR3 has 14 residues. The V and J ends lost 5 bases and 4 bases respectively, with 12 bases between them. CDR3 loop: CASRRAAGTGELFF. CDR3 sequence (DNA): TGTGCCAGCAGGCGGGCCGCGGGCACCGGGGAGCTGTTTTTT.

The V and J genes are TRBV11-3 and TRBJ2-1, with unresolved D. The V gene's germline CDR1 is SGHNT and CDR2 YENEEA. The CDR3 loop spans 13 amino acids. V was shortened by 0 bases and J by 9 bases, with 9 bases between the two germline ends. The CDR3: CASSLDSRFEQFF. DNA of the CDR3: TGTGCCAGCAGCTTAGATTCGCGGTTTGAGCAGTTCTTC. Combining the CDR3 with reference TRBV11-3 and TRBJ2-1 gives the whole variable domain EAGVVQSPRYKIIEKKQPVAFWCNPISGHNTLYWYLQNLGQGPELLIRYENEEAVDDSQLPKDRFSAERLKGVDSTLKIQPAELGDSAVYLCASSLDSRFEQFFGPGTRLTVL.

The CDR3 region has the DNA TGTGCCAGCAGTTCCGATTTCGGGGAGCTGTTTTTT. Its protein is CASSSDFGELFF. The rearrangement joins TRBV28 to TRBJ2-2; D unclear. Trimming removed 4 bases at V and 7 bases at J, with 7 bases between. This CDR3 contains 12 residues. CDR1 and CDR2 from the germline V gene are MDHEN and SYDVKM. Based on the CDR3 plus reference TRBV28 and TRBJ2-2, the full variable domain is DVKVTQSSRYLVKRTGEKVFLECVQDMDHENMFWYRQDPGLGLRLIYFSYDVKMKEKGDIPEGYSVSREKKERFSLILESASTNQTSMYLCASSSDFGELFFGEGSRLTVL.

The CDR3 DNA reads TGTGCCAGCTCACCAAACTCGGCGGGGAGCACAGATACGCAGTATTTT. Translation gives CASSPNSAGSTDTQYF. The genes are TRBV18 and TRBJ2-3; D possibly corresponds to TRBD2 (6 bases). CDR1 and CDR2 (germline): KGHSH, LQKENI. Trimming pared 2 bases from V and 0 bases from J, leaving 12 bases between. There are 16 residues in the CDR3.

CDR3 amino acids: CASSPRVSGIRTGELFF. The CDR3 DNA reads as TGTGCCAGCTCACCACGGGTGAGCGGGATCAGAACCGGGGAGCTGTTTTTT. The chain links TRBV18 to TRBJ2-2, with 7 bases aligning to TRBD2. CDR3 length equals 17 residues. V shed 1 base, J shed 5 bases, and the junction held 10 bases outside the gene matches. Germline assignment: CDR1 KGHSH and CDR2 LQKENI. Combining the CDR3 with reference TRBV18 and TRBJ2-2 gives the whole variable domain NAGVMQNPRHLVRRRGQEARLRCSPMKGHSHVYWYRQLPEEGLKFMVYLQKENIIDESGMPKERFSAEFPKEGPSILRIQQVVRGDSAAYFCASSPRVSGIRTGELFFGEGSRLTVL.

The CDR3 DNA reads as TGTGCCAGCAGCGCCGGGACTAGCGGGGCAATCACAGATACGCAGTATTTT. Translated: CASSAGTSGAITDTQYF. The J gene is TRBJ2-3, the V gene TRBV9, with 13 bases fitting TRBD2. Germline V lookup: CDR1 SGDLS, CDR2 YYNGEE. J was trimmed by 2 bases and V by 3 bases; bases with no gene match: 6. The CDR3 is 17 amino acids.

The chain couples TRBV7-8 to TRBJ1-2, with a weak D call TRBD1 (5 bases). The ends were cut back, 5 bases at V and 8 bases at J, with 21 bases in the middle. Germline V gives CDR1 SGHVS, CDR2 FQNEAQ. CDR3 length: 15 amino acids. The CDR3 region has the DNA TGTGCCAGCAGCCCGCTACTTACAGGTTCAGAAGGCTACACCTTC. This translates into CASSPLLTGSEGYTF.

This chain uses TRBV11-2 with TRBJ2-1; 9 bases are a match to TRBD1. Germline CDR1 and CDR2: SGHAT and FQNNGV. This CDR3 has 16 residues. J was trimmed by 4 bases and V by 5 bases; bases with no gene match: 9. The CDR3 here is CASSTIGTGSYNEQFF. The CDR3 DNA sequence: TGTGCCAGCAGCACGATAGGGACAGGGTCTTACAATGAGCAGTTCTTC.

This clone appeared a single time. The rearrangement uses TRBV5-8 and TRBJ2-7; TRBD2 might be the D (5 bases). This CDR3 spans 13 amino acids. Per germline, CDR1 SGHTS and CDR2 YDEGEE. The ends were cut back, 0 bases at V and 5 bases at J, with 9 bases in the middle. CDR3 DNA: TGTGCCAGCAGCTTGGTCGGGATAAACGAGCAGTACTTC. It is translated as CASSLVGINEQYF. Complete variable domain (other parts from reference TRBV5-8 and TRBJ2-7): EAGVTQSPTHLIKTRGQQATLRCSPISGHTSVYWYQQALGLGLQFLLWYDEGEERNRGNFPPRFSGRQFPNYSSELNVNALELEDSALYLCASSLVGINEQYFGPGTRLTVT.

The V call is TRBV28, the J call TRBJ2-7; 10 bases fit TRBD1. Germline CDR1 is MDHEN and CDR2 is SYDVKM. J lost 4 bases, V lost 4 bases, and 4 bases had no gene match. The CDR3 sequence is 14 residues long. This chain's CDR3 is CASSWGQGRYEQYF. Here the CDR3 DNA reads TGTGCCAGCAGTTGGGGACAGGGGAGGTACGAGCAGTACTTC. Together with reference TRBV28 and TRBJ2-7, the CDR3 gives the full variable domain: DVKVTQSSRYLVKRTGEKVFLECVQDMDHENMFWYRQDPGLGLRLIYFSYDVKMKEKGDIPEGYSVSREKKERFSLILESASTNQTSMYLCASSWGQGRYEQYFGPGTRLTVT.

The chain links TRBV7-2 to TRBJ2-1; 10 bases fit TRBD2. V shed 6 bases and J 7 bases; nucleotides not matched to a gene: 9. From germline, CDR1 is SGHTA and CDR2 FQGNSA. The length of the CDR3 is 15 residues. This chain's CDR3 is CASRRLAGVVNEQFF. DNA of the CDR3: TGTGCCAGCAGACGCCTAGCGGGAGTAGTGAATGAGCAGTTCTTC.